This T cell receptor (beta chain) was sequenced during a study of neurological immune-mediated disorders. Study observations and caveats: The study found no CDR3 amino acid sequences shared by expanded clones across subjects, suggesting private repertoires in all groups. Whereas HTLV-1-associated myelopathy showed the most TCR clonal expansion, multiple sclerosis showed the least, with levels below those of healthy controls.

CDR1 DFQATT and CDR2 SNEGSKA come from the germline V gene (reference sequence). V lost 6 bases and J 4 bases, leaving 16 bases between the germline ends. CDR3 length equals 14 residues. 5'RACE with 10-nucleotide random UMIs generated the cDNA. Each CDR3 protein is one row after TCRdb ran MiXCR on the 5' RACE reads. The sample shows just over 30,000 distinct CDR3 sequences, less than 6% of them seen only once. Use was made of 950,000 to 1,000,000 CD4+ or CD8+ T cells in sorted libraries. This clonotype was seen ten or more times. Its specificity is unknown. V and J are TRBV20-1 and TRBJ2-4; D remains unclear. The sample consisted of CD4+ T cells from blood. The source is a woman aged 45 to 65 in good health. The CDR3 is CSAGPPGEKNIQYF. The DNA for the CDR3 is TGCAGTGCCGGGCCCCCGGGCGAGAAAAACATTCAGTACTTC.